The 27 T cell receptor beta chains presented below share a single source sample, sequenced in a study of human T cells and chemical hapten exposure (dated by TCRdb to the early 2020s). Libraries were prepared through RACE. The sequencer was a NextSeq 500. TCRdb applied fastp at Q25 and MiXCR to the public reads, then kept only in-frame beta chains. Each record represents a unique CDR3 protein, reported with the most common genes and DNA among its rows. This sample is represented by 360,000 or so distinct CDR3 sequences; nearly 6.5% of them were singletons. The top ten clonotypes cover 4.5% to 6% of the sample. The time point label corresponds to: patch test 2, 6 weeks after DPC sensitization. The sample's treatment or condition label, in plain terms: therapeutic diphenylcyclopropenone sensitization with weekly scalp DPC. This material consisted of whole blood, taken in connection with sensitization to the hapten diphenylcyclopropenone (DPC). The receptors were gathered from a woman younger than 30 with alopecia areata. Some clones in this sample may be carry-over from other donors' samples.

This clonotype was counted ten times or more. This chain joins TRBV6-2 or TRBV6-3 and TRBJ2-3; 9 bases are a match to TRBD2. In germline, CDR1 is MNHEY, CDR2 SVGEGT. The trim removed 4 bases at V and 1 base at J, leaving 6 bases unmatched. The CDR3 consists of 16 residues. CDR3 residues: CASSSPSGAGTDTQYF. The CDR3 region has the DNA TGTGCCAGCAGTTCTCCTAGCGGGGCGGGCACAGATACGCAGTATTTT.

J is TRBJ2-3 and V is TRBV10-3; possible D gene TRBD2, 6 bases. Trimming shortened V by 6 bases and J by 1 base, and 11 bases separated the two germline ends. The CDR3 is made up of 14 amino acids. The germline CDR1 and CDR2 sequences are ENHRY and SYGVKD. The CDR3 spells CAIRRDFRTDTQYF. DNA of the CDR3: TGTGCCATCAGGAGGGACTTCCGCACAGATACGCAGTATTTT.

This clonotype has just a few counts. The rearrangement joins TRBV15 to TRBJ1-4; D is unclear. Germline V gene lookup returns CDR1 LNHNV and CDR2 YYDKDF (reference sequence). CDR3 length: 16 amino acids. The V end was cut by 0 bases, the J end by 7 bases, with 15 bases between. The CDR3 bases are TGTGCCACCAGCAGAGATCCCGTCCTGGGTGGTGAAAAACTGTTTTTT. The encoded protein is CATSRDPVLGGEKLFF.

A few counts support this clonotype. The chain joins TRBV15 to TRBJ2-3; 7 nucleotides match TRBD2. This CDR3 has 14 residues. The V and J ends lost 2 bases and 1 base, in that order; junction bases with no gene match: 0. Germline lookup yields CDR1 LNHNV and CDR2 YYDKDF (reference sequence). DNA for the CDR3: TGTGCCACCAGCAGACTAGCGGGCACAGATACGCAGTATTTT. Amino acids: CATSRLAGTDTQYF. The full variable domain, completed using reference TRBV15 and TRBJ2-3, is DAMVIQNPRYQVTQFGKPVTLSCSQTLNHNVMYWYQQKSSQAPKLLFHYYDKDFNNEADTPDNFQSRRPNTSFCFLDIRSPGLGDTAMYLCATSRLAGTDTQYFGPGTRLTVL.

This chain links TRBV5-6 with TRBJ2-3; TRBD1 matches at 8 bases. CDR3 length equals 15 residues. CDR1 and CDR2 (germline): SGHDT, YYEEEE. Trimming at V came to 2 bases and at J to 5 bases, leaving 7 bases not matched to a gene. This CDR3 is CASSFTQGAQDTQYF. CDR3 in DNA: TGTGCCAGCAGCTTCACTCAGGGGGCCCAAGATACGCAGTATTTT.

This clonotype was counted only a few times. The rearrangement links TRBV5-1 to TRBJ2-3; D may be TRBD1 or TRBD2 (6 bases each). The V end lost 1 base, the J end lost 3 bases, and 12 bases lay between the germline ends. CDR1 SGHRS and CDR2 YFSETQ come from the germline V gene. The CDR3 totals 15 residues. The CDR3 spells CASSLKGGPTDTQYF. Written as DNA, the CDR3 is TGCGCCAGCAGCTTGAAAGGGGGGCCGACAGATACGCAGTATTTT.

The chain couples TRBV24-1 to TRBJ2-3, with 9 nucleotides matching TRBD2. The CDR3 is 15 amino acids. Germline CDR1 is KGHDR and CDR2 is SFDVKD. J lost 7 bases, V lost 2 bases, and 6 bases had no gene match. The CDR3 protein is CATSDSGTSIYTQYF. The CDR3, as DNA: TGTGCCACCAGTGATTCCGGGACTAGCATTTATACGCAGTATTTT.

The chain has TRBV6-2 or TRBV6-3 and TRBJ1-6; D may be TRBD1 (5 bases). The germline CDR1 and CDR2 sequences are MNHEY and SVGEGT. The CDR3 covers 14 residues. Trimming cost V 5 bases and J 4 bases, with 9 bases left between them. The CDR3 region has the DNA TGTGCCAGCAGTCGGGGCGGGTATAATTCACCCCTCCACTTT. Translating gives CASSRGGYNSPLHF.

This clonotype was found many times. The CDR3 region has the DNA TGCGCCAGCAGCCATCCGAGGGGTAATGAAAAACTGTTTTTT. It encodes CASSHPRGNEKLFF. The chain links TRBV4-3 to TRBJ1-4; maybe TRBD1 (5 bases). CDR3 size: 14 residues. Germline-derived CDR1 and CDR2 are LGHNA and YSLEER. The V end was cut by 3 bases, the J end by 4 bases, with 9 bases between.

J is TRBJ1-5 and V is TRBV2, with D perhaps matching TRBD1 (5 bases). CDR3 length: 13 residues. Germline lookup yields CDR1 SNHLY and CDR2 FYNNEI. The V and J ends lost 1 base and 5 bases respectively, with 6 bases between them. The chain's CDR3 is CASSEEGYQPQHF. CDR3 coding DNA: TGTGCCAGCAGTGAAGAGGGGTATCAGCCCCAGCATTTT. Drawing the rest from reference TRBV2 and TRBJ1-5, the complete variable domain is EPEVTQTPSHQVTQMGQEVILRCVPISNHLYFYWYRQILGQKVEFLVSFYNNEISEKSEIFDDQFSVERPDGSNFTLKIRSTKLEDSAMYFCASSEEGYQPQHFGDGTRLSIL.

This clonotype was seen only a few times. This rearrangement joins TRBV13 to TRBJ1-1, with TRBD1 as a possible D gene (5 bases). The V and J ends lost 1 base and 6 bases respectively, with 18 bases between them. The CDR3 is made up of 16 amino acids. The germline CDR1 and CDR2 sequences are PRHDT and FYEKMQ (reference sequence). CDR3 sequence (DNA): TGTGCCAGCAGCTTAGAAAGCAGGGTGGTGGACCCTGAAGCTTTCTTT. Translation gives CASSLESRVVDPEAFF. Drawing the rest from reference TRBV13 and TRBJ1-1, the complete variable domain is AAGVIQSPRHLIKEKRETATLKCYPIPRHDTVYWYQQGPGQDPQFLISFYEKMQSDKGSIPDRFSAQQFSDYHSELNMSSLELGDSALYFCASSLESRVVDPEAFFGQGTRLTVV.

This clonotype has ten or more counts. The chain links TRBV7-2 to TRBJ2-1; possible D gene TRBD2, 6 bases. V was trimmed by 5 bases and J by 13 bases, leaving 15 bases between them. CDR1 and CDR2 (germline): SGHTA, FQGNSA. The CDR3 loop spans 12 amino acids. The DNA for the CDR3 is TGTGCCAGCAGCGTACTCCGGGACTTCCAGTTCTTC. Its translation is CASSVLRDFQFF. The whole variable domain, filled in from reference TRBV7-2 and TRBJ2-1, reads GAGVSQSPSNKVTEKGKDVELRCDPISGHTALYWYRQSLGQGLEFLIYFQGNSAPDKSGLPSDRFSAERTGGSVSTLTIQRTQQEDSAVYLCASSVLRDFQFFGPGTRLTVL.

V is TRBV11-2 and J is TRBJ1-2; the match to TRBD1 covers 8 bases. After removal of 0 bases from V and 7 bases from J, the junction contained 1 base not matched to a gene. CDR3 length: 13 amino acids. CDR1 SGHAT and CDR2 FQNNGV come from the germline V gene. The CDR3 reads CASSLDRGPGYTF. DNA of the CDR3: TGTGCCAGCAGCTTAGACAGGGGGCCTGGCTACACCTTC.

CDR3 residues: CASRELGLSVETQYF. The CDR3 DNA follows: TGTGCCAGCAGGGAGCTGGGACTGTCGGTCGAGACCCAGTACTTC. The chain combines TRBV7-8 with TRBJ2-5; D is possibly TRBD2 (6 bases). V lost 6 bases, J lost 5 bases, and 19 bases lay in between. Per the germline V gene, CDR1 is SGHVS and CDR2 is FQNEAQ. The CDR3 has 15 residues.

V usage is TRBV5-1 and J usage is TRBJ2-3; TRBD2 aligns across 10 bases. The CDR3 is 16 amino acids. The V segment lost 4 bases and the J segment 3 bases; nucleotides outside the gene matches: 8. In germline, CDR1 is SGHRS, CDR2 YFSETQ. The CDR3 here is CASSQSGGAGTDTQYF. The CDR3 DNA reads as TGCGCCAGCAGCCAGAGCGGGGGGGCTGGGACAGATACGCAGTATTTT.

This clonotype occurred many times. The V gene is TRBV7-2, the J gene TRBJ1-5; D call uncertain. Trimming took off 8 bases at V and 2 bases at J, with 10 bases between the two ends. The germline gives CDR1 SGHTA, CDR2 FQGNSA. The CDR3 sequence is 13 residues long. The CDR3 DNA reads TGTGCCAGCGGAGTGCGGGGCAATCAGCCCCAGCATTTT. It codes for CASGVRGNQPQHF.

In its sample, this clonotype was seen many times. This sequence joins TRBV27 and TRBJ1-5; 7 bases map to TRBD1. Trimming took 6 bases from V and 0 from J; bases not matched to a gene: 8. The CDR3 is 16 residues long. The germline gives CDR1 MNHEY, CDR2 SMNVEV (reference sequence). In DNA, the CDR3 is TGTGCCAGCAGGTTAGGGACAGCATATAGCAATCAGCCCCAGCATTTT. It is translated as CASRLGTAYSNQPQHF.

This clonotype was detected many times. V is TRBV6-1 and J is TRBJ2-3, with 8 bases matching TRBD2. The trim removed 6 bases at V and 4 bases at J, leaving 12 bases unmatched. The germline V gene encodes CDR1 MNHNS and CDR2 SASEGT. This CDR3 region has 16 residues. The CDR3 is CASSLSAGGVSDTQYF. The CDR3 DNA reads as TGTGCCAGCAGCCTCTCCGCCGGGGGGGTGTCAGATACGCAGTATTTT.

The chain uses TRBV4-2 and TRBJ2-5; a weak D match, TRBD2 (8 bases). Germline assignment: CDR1 LGHNA and CDR2 YNFKEQ. V lost 4 bases and J lost 3, with 18 bases in between. This CDR3 has 16 amino acids. CDR3 residues: CASSPRGRGAKETQYF. The CDR3 DNA reads as TGTGCCAGCAGCCCTAGGGGGCGGGGGGCAAAAGAGACCCAGTACTTC.

This clonotype was counted a few times. This chain uses TRBV13 with TRBJ2-3; the match to TRBD2 covers 10 bases. Losses at the gene ends were 5 bases for V and 0 bases for J; bases not matched to a gene: 11. The length of the CDR3 is 18 residues. Germline V gene lookup returns CDR1 PRHDT and CDR2 FYEKMQ (reference sequence). In nucleotides, the CDR3 is TGTGCCAGCAGCCCCCGACTAGCGGGTTTCACTAGCACAGATACGCAGTATTTT. Translation: CASSPRLAGFTSTDTQYF. The full variable domain, completed using reference TRBV13 and TRBJ2-3, is AAGVIQSPRHLIKEKRETATLKCYPIPRHDTVYWYQQGPGQDPQFLISFYEKMQSDKGSIPDRFSAQQFSDYHSELNMSSLELGDSALYFCASSPRLAGFTSTDTQYFGPGTRLTVL.

This clonotype occurred a few times. The chain recombines TRBV10-3 with TRBJ1-4, with TRBD1 matching 8 bases. The CDR3 has 14 amino acids. Germline V gives CDR1 ENHRY, CDR2 SYGVKD. After removal of 6 bases from V and 3 bases from J, the junction contained 3 bases not matched to a gene. This chain's CDR3 is CAIREQGANEKLFF. CDR3 nucleotide sequence: TGTGCCATCAGAGAACAGGGGGCTAATGAAAAACTGTTTTTT.

V usage is TRBV7-9 and J usage is TRBJ2-1; D not certain. Germline V gives CDR1 SEHNR, CDR2 FQNEAQ (reference sequence). The CDR3 totals 12 residues. V lost 5 bases to trimming and J lost 9 bases, with 11 bases between them. CDR3 coding DNA: TGTGCCAGCAGCCCTTTGGAAGGTGAGCAGTTCTTC. This gives the protein CASSPLEGEQFF. The full variable domain, completed using reference TRBV7-9 and TRBJ2-1, is DTGVSQNPRHKITKRGQNVTFRCDPISEHNRLYWYRQTLGQGPEFLTYFQNEAQLEKSRLLSDRFSAERPKGSFSTLEIQRTEQGDSAMYLCASSPLEGEQFFGPGTRLTVL.

The sample holds many counts of this clonotype. V usage is TRBV6-5 and J usage is TRBJ2-3; TRBD1 agrees at 7 bases. Germline trimming cut 3 bases from V and 2 bases from J; bases unmatched to any gene: 8. The CDR3 runs to 16 residues. CDR1 is MNHEY, CDR2 SVGAGI, per germline. CDR3 DNA sequence: TGTGCCAGCAGTTATCTCACGGGACAGTACACAGATACGCAGTATTTT. It encodes CASSYLTGQYTDTQYF.

The table lists this clonotype with many counts. The chain couples TRBV29-1 to TRBJ2-5; no firm D call. CDR1 is SQVTM, CDR2 ANQGSEA, per germline. V was shortened by 6 bases and J by 2 bases, with 13 bases between the two germline ends. The CDR3 length is 13 residues. The DNA of the CDR3 is TGCAGCGTCCCCGGCTCGGATCAAGAGACCCAGTACTTC. It specifies CSVPGSDQETQYF.

This clonotype appeared many times. The gene calls are TRBV3-1 and TRBJ1-5, with a weak D call TRBD1 (5 bases). The CDR3 is 14 residues long. The V and J ends lost 0 bases and 5 bases respectively, with 8 bases between them. In germline, CDR1 is LGHDT, CDR2 YNNKEL (reference sequence). Written as DNA, the CDR3 is TGTGCCAGCAGCCAAGAGGGGCTCCATCAGCCCCAGCATTTT. This translates into CASSQEGLHQPQHF. Full variable domain (missing parts from reference TRBV3-1 and TRBJ1-5): DTAVSQTPKYLVTQMGNDKSIKCEQNLGHDTMYWYKQDSKKFLKIMFSYNNKELIINETVPNRFSPKSPDKAHLNLHINSLELGDSAVYFCASSQEGLHQPQHFGDGTRLSIL.

This clonotype was observed a few times. The J gene is TRBJ2-3, the V gene TRBV6-6; the match to TRBD2 covers 9 bases. Per the germline V gene, CDR1 is MNHNY and CDR2 is SVGAGI (reference sequence). V lost 5 bases and J lost 5; bases outside the gene matches: 8. The length of the CDR3 is 15 residues. CDR3 coding DNA: TGTGCCAGCAGTGTAGTAGCGGGGGCGGGAGATACGCAGTATTTT. Translating it yields CASSVVAGAGDTQYF.

This clonotype was recorded at least ten times. This chain uses TRBV7-8 with TRBJ2-1, with TRBD1 as a possible D gene (5 bases). The CDR3 runs 16 residues. V lost 1 base, J lost 5 bases, and 15 bases lay in between. The germline V gene encodes CDR1 SGHVS and CDR2 FQNEAQ. DNA of the CDR3: TGTGCCAGCAGCTTAGGGTTGGCAGGGTACCACAATGAGCAGTTCTTC. The encoded protein is CASSLGLAGYHNEQFF.